A single sample gave rise to the 16 T cell receptor beta chains below, sequenced in a study of radiation and T cells in renal cell carcinoma. Libraries were prepared by immunoSEQ multiplex PCR; TCRdb keeps only in-frame clonotypes and omits some of them. This repertoire shows about 130,000 clones, about 88% found once; its top ten account for about 11%. As to time point: baseline pretreatment blood. Described treatment: 15 Gy SBRT to primary tumor, nephrectomy 4 weeks later. This material consisted of blood, taken from a patient whose treatment included radiotherapy and nephrectomy. The source of these receptors is a woman aged 45-65 years with renal cell carcinoma.

The rearrangement links TRBV2 to TRBJ2-3, with 7 bases aligning to TRBD2. The V gene end was trimmed by 5 bases and the J gene end by 1 base; junction bases not matched to a gene: 3. Germline V gene data show CDR1 as SNHLY and CDR2 as FYNNEI. The CDR3 runs to 14 residues. This chain's CDR3 is CASSSLAGTDTQYF. CDR3 DNA: TGTGCCAGCAGTTCTCTAGCGGGCACAGATACGCAGTATTTT.

The chain is built from TRBV12-5 and TRBJ2-2; no clear D. The CDR3 has 13 amino acids. The V gene lost 5 bases and the J gene lost 0 bases, with 4 bases spanning the gap. Germline V gene data show CDR1 as LGHNT and CDR2 as FRNRAP. The CDR3 DNA reads as TGTGCTAGTGGTCCACCGAACACCGGGGAGCTGTTTTTT. Amino acids: CASGPPNTGELFF.

On this clone itself: The junction shows a germline mismatch at one end, possibly a read error. The V and J genes are TRBV7-7 and TRBJ2-3; 8 bases are a match to TRBD2. The CDR3 contains 16 residues. CDR1 SSHAT and CDR2 FNYEAQ come from the germline V gene (reference sequence). Here the CDR3 reads CASSLGAGAGTDTQYF. CDR3 nucleotide sequence: TGTGCTAGCAGCTTAGGAGCGGGGGCCGGCACAGATACGCAGTATTTT.

The chain combines TRBV9 with TRBJ2-5, with 8 bases fitting TRBD1. Germline V gene sequence: CDR1 SGDLS, CDR2 YYNGEE. Trimming at V came to 4 bases and at J to 0 bases, leaving 5 bases not matched to a gene. This CDR3 has 15 residues. In DNA form, the CDR3 reads TGTGCCAGCAGCACGTACAGGGGGTACCAAGAGACCCAGTACTTC. This codes for CASSTYRGYQETQYF.

The chain employs TRBV6-1 and TRBJ2-3; the match to TRBD2 covers 7 bases. The ends lost 10 bases at V and 0 bases at J; junction bases unmatched: 10. Looked up from germline, CDR1 is MNHNS and CDR2 is SASEGT. The CDR3 has 15 residues. The CDR3 bases are TGTGCCACCTCCCCTAGCGGTACGAGCACAGATACGCAGTATTTT. Protein: CATSPSGTSTDTQYF.

This chain connects TRBV19 to TRBJ2-2; 9 positions agree with TRBD1. This CDR3 is built from 14 residues. Looked up from germline, CDR1 is LNHDA and CDR2 is SQIVND (reference sequence). The ends lost 8 bases at V and 5 bases at J; junction bases unmatched: 6. CDR3 DNA sequence: TGTGCCAGTCGTGGGACAGGGCTAACCGGGGAGCTGTTTTTT. It codes for CASRGTGLTGELFF.

The V and J genes are TRBV14 and TRBJ1-1; D is possibly TRBD1 (5 bases). Germline V CDR1 and CDR2: SGHDN, FVKESK. Trimming took 5 bases from V and 8 from J, leaving 18 bases between them. The CDR3 runs 14 residues. CDR3: CASSMGLSAREAFF. The CDR3 DNA is TGTGCCAGCAGCATGGGACTATCAGCGAGGGAAGCTTTCTTT.

The chain combines TRBV5-6 with TRBJ2-1; TRBD2 matches 9 bases. Per the germline V gene, CDR1 is SGHDT and CDR2 is YYEEEE. This CDR3 has 15 residues. The junction had 1 base not matched to a gene; V was cut back by 2 bases and J by 1 base. This CDR3 is CASSFSGGSYNEQFF. CDR3 DNA: TGTGCCAGCAGCTTTAGCGGGGGATCCTACAATGAGCAGTTCTTC.

The chain uses TRBV5-1 and TRBJ2-3; perhaps TRBD1 as D (6 bases). Germline CDR1 and CDR2: SGHRS and YFSETQ. V shed 0 bases and J shed 3 bases, with 20 bases lying between them. The CDR3 consists of 18 residues. The CDR3 here is CASSLALFRGGLTDTQYF. The CDR3 DNA is TGCGCCAGCAGCTTGGCATTATTCAGGGGCGGGTTGACAGATACGCAGTATTTT.

The chain recombines TRBV11-3 with TRBJ1-1; the match to TRBD1 covers 7 bases. The CDR3 is made up of 13 amino acids. V was clipped by 5 bases and J by 9 bases; unmatched bases: 9. Looked up from germline, CDR1 is SGHNT and CDR2 is YENEEA. The CDR3, as DNA: TGTGCCAGCAGCATTACCACGGGACAGCAAGCTTTCTTT. Its protein is CASSITTGQQAFF.

J is TRBJ2-7 and V is TRBV7-8, with D possibly matching TRBD2 (6 bases). The CDR3 loop spans 14 amino acids. The V gene's germline CDR1 is SGHVS and CDR2 FQNEAQ. V lost 2 bases and J 7 bases, leaving 15 bases between the germline ends. DNA of the CDR3: TGTGCCAGCAGCTTACGGGTGGGTCGGGAGGAGCAGTACTTC. Translation gives CASSLRVGREEQYF.

This chain links TRBV5-6 with TRBJ1-1; D not resolved. Germline assignment: CDR1 SGHDT and CDR2 YYEEEE. The CDR3 consists of 14 residues. Between the trimmed V and J ends, which lost 0 bases and 11 bases, there was a span of 17 bases. The CDR3 DNA reads as TGTGCCAGCAGCTTGGCAGGAGGGCCCCCGACGGCTTTCTTT. Protein: CASSLAGGPPTAFF. Full variable domain (remainder filled in from reference TRBV5-6 and TRBJ1-1): DAGVTQSPTHLIKTRGQQVTLRCSPKSGHDTVSWYQQALGQGPQFIFQYYEEEERQRGNFPDRFSGHQFPNYSSELNVNALLLGDSALYLCASSLAGGPPTAFFGQGTRLTVV.

CDR3 region: CASSLSGGYTF. The CDR3 nucleotides read TGTGCCAGCAGCTTAAGCGGAGGCTACACCTTC. The chain uses TRBV7-9 and TRBJ1-2, with D uncertain. The V end lost 2 bases, the J end lost 8 bases, and 6 bases lay between the germline ends. Germline CDR1 is SEHNR and CDR2 is FQNEAQ (reference sequence). The CDR3 contains 11 residues.

As concerns this clone: The junction differs from germline at one of its ends, possibly a read error. The rearrangement links TRBV7-9 to TRBJ1-2; D gene unclear. The CDR3 has 14 amino acids. Germline-derived CDR1 and CDR2 are SEHNR and FQNEAQ (reference sequence). CDR3 nucleotide sequence: TGTGCCAGCAGCTTAGCGCACGGGAACTCTGGCTACACCTTC. Translation: CASSLAHGNSGYTF.

The chain carries TRBV6-1 and TRBJ2-5, with 9 bases identical to TRBD1. J gave up 5 bases and V 1 base, and 5 bases lay outside the gene matches. Germline CDR1 and CDR2: MNHNS and SASEGT. The CDR3 has 15 residues. The CDR3 coding sequence is TGTGCCAGCAGTGAAGACAGGGGGCTATGGGAGACCCAGTACTTC. Translating gives CASSEDRGLWETQYF.

Only a few counts were recorded for this clone. The CDR3 DNA reads TGTGCCAGCTCACCACACCAGCGGCACACTGAAGCTTTCTTT. Its protein is CASSPHQRHTEAFF. This chain joins TRBV18 and TRBJ1-1; D is undetermined. Trimming removed 1 base from V and 3 bases from J, with 9 bases in between. The CDR3 has 14 amino acids. Germline V gives CDR1 KGHSH, CDR2 LQKENI.